This entry is about one TCR beta chain. Its antigen is still unknown. These data come from a study of CXCR3-negative and CXCR3-positive naive CD8 T cells (dated by TCRdb to the late 2010s). General notes on the study: In total, about 130 million TRB reads were obtained, or roughly 1.5 +/- 0.3 million reads per library. Diversity and physicochemical repertoire analyses were performed on some eleven donors pooled from two independent experiments. TRBV-TRBJ cluster analysis included naive subsets from roughly 5 donors and memory cells from 3 donors.

In the germline V gene, CDR1 corresponds to SQVTM and CDR2 to ANQGSEA. Spanning cysteine to phenylalanine, the CDR3 consists of 12 amino acids. No coding sequence is recorded. For every CD8+ T cell subset, about 300,000 cells were flow-sorted straight into RLT lysis buffer, and each subset was sorted in triplicate. Naive CD8+ T cells were defined stringently as CD45RO-CCR7+CD27+CD95- to exclude memory contaminants. Using standard density gradient centrifugation, peripheral blood mononuclear cells were isolated from buffy coats. Naive CXCR3-negative and CXCR3-positive CD8+ T cells were flow-sorted on a FACSAria III. Total RNA was extracted from sorted cells with an RNeasy Mini Kit. Study-level results and caveats: Repertoire diversity was comparably high in both naive subsets but much lower in memory CD8+ T cells. Similar TRBV-TRBJ usage was shown by naive CXCR3-negative and CXCR3-positive cells from the same donor, whereas distinct patterns were shown by memory cells. Because surface CD5, which is linked to self-reactivity in mice, was comparable between the naive subsets, TCR interaction strength was also inferred from TRB CDR3 physicochemical properties. Freshly isolated PBMCs were used for most assays because CXCR3 expression partially decreased after cryopreservation. TRB CDR3s from CXCR3-positive naive cells showed higher hydrophobicity (lower Kidera factor 4), lower energy, and higher strength and volume indices than CXCR3-negative naive cells.

This sample was sequenced with a NextSeq 550. The Human TCR Profiling Kit (MiLaboratory) was used to prepare UMI-labeled 5' RACE TRB cDNA libraries. cDNA synthesis used the entire amount of extracted RNA, and PCR amplification then used the entire amount of cDNA produced. Libraries were prepared in parallel with an identical number of PCR cycles. The study's processing was this. With a minimum of two reads required per UMI, MIGEC and MiXCR pulled out about 52,000 +/- 9,100 unique UMI-labeled TRB cDNA molecules from each library. An average of 40,000 +/- 10,000 functional in-frame TRB CDR3 nucleotide clonotypes without stop codons was found per library. After downsampling to 5000 UMI-labeled TRB molecules per sample, diversity metrics such as normalized Shannon-Wiener and Chao1 were calculated in VDJtools. For the central five CDR3 residues, VDJtools calculated physicochemical properties weighted by clonotype size, namely interaction energy, strength, volume and Kidera factor 4. TCRdb reprocessed the public reads and reports one entry per CDR3 protein sequence, without DNA. The V and J calls, along with clone size, are taken from TCRdb and not from the paper's own processing. The sample table on file contains about 120,000 distinct CDR3 sequences. The top ten clonotypes cover around 0.35% of the sample.

The sequence was collected from a human donor in good health. Some clones in this sample may be carry-over from other donors' samples. The sequence is built from TRBV29-1 and TRBJ1-1. Sequenced sample: naive CXCR3+ CD8+ T cells from blood. Interpreted using the paper, the cell subset or site label stands for: CD45RO-CCR7+CD27+CD95- naive CD8+ T cells expressing CXCR3 (TNR3+). The CDR3 is CSVDAVNTEAFF.